The clone carrying this T cell receptor (beta chain) was seen a few times. No antigen is known for it. Every bit of the isolated RNA underwent reverse transcription, so sequencing read expressed TCRB transcripts. The protocol was immunoSEQ multiplex PCR, while the TCRdb copy is restricted to in-frame clones and leaves out a portion. In the table there are a few hundred thousand clones, about 23% of which are singletons. The CDR3 length is 18 residues. Unmatched junction bases numbered 17, after V lost 3 bases and J lost 5 bases. In germline, CDR1 is SGHRS, CDR2 YFSETQ. This sample is drawn from a study of beta chain features in type 1 diabetes. Background on the study: Age, gender and cell yields were similar between patients and healthy donors. Study-level points and caveats: Within each of all four CD4+ subsets, Type 1 diabetes patients had TCRB CDR3s that were moderately but significantly shorter.

The specimen sequenced was naive CD4+ T cells from blood. This sequence was found in a woman in her 30s with type 1 diabetes. V gene TRBV5-1 combines with J gene TRBJ1-1; 9 bases map to TRBD1. The CDR3 nucleotides are TGCGCCAGCAGCTCCGCGACCTGGACAGGGGCGGATAGGACTGAAGCTTTCTTT. The encoded protein is CASSSATWTGADRTEAFF.